The 29 T cell receptor beta chains below were found in one sample sequenced in a study of T cell changes during pregnancy in multiple sclerosis (dated by TCRdb to between 2019 and 2020). Libraries were made using the immunoSEQ multiplex PCR assay. The table comes from immuneACCESS by way of TCRdb, which keeps in-frame sequences with V and J called. Part of the clones is missing from these tables; in studies checked, under half for an unresolved V gene and the rest for unknown reasons. Within this sample are approximately 40,000 clones, with more than 80% of them counted one time only. The leading ten clones occupy 0.7% of the sample. The input for sequencing was CD4+ T cells from peripheral blood mononuclear cells, taken before pregnancy. The source is a female donor with multiple sclerosis, enrolled in a pregnancy study.

This rearrangement joins TRBV4-1 to TRBJ1-2, with a possible D match to TRBD1 (6 bases). Germline assignment: CDR1 MGHRA and CDR2 YSYEKL. The CDR3 consists of 16 residues. Trimming left V 4 bases short and J 8 bases short, with 23 bases between. In DNA, the CDR3 is TGCGCCAGCAGCCCGCCTAACCGGGGGGCATCGACGGGCTACACCTTC. This translates into CASSPPNRGASTGYTF.

The CDR3 spells CASTTGEVLAGELFF. CDR3 DNA sequence: TGTGCCAGTACCACAGGGGAAGTTTTGGCCGGGGAGCTGTTTTTT. V gene TRBV19 combines with J gene TRBJ2-2; TRBD1 matches 7 bases. CDR3 size: 15 residues. Germline CDR1 reads LNHDA; CDR2 reads SQIVND (reference sequence). J gave up 6 bases and V 7 bases, and 11 bases lay outside the gene matches. The full variable domain, its missing parts supplied by reference TRBV19 and TRBJ2-2, is DGGITQSPKYLFRKEGQNVTLSCEQNLNHDAMYWYRQDPGQGLRLIYYSQIVNDFQKGDIAEGYSVSREKKESFPLTVTSAQKNPTAFYLCASTTGEVLAGELFFGEGSRLTVL.

The rearrangement uses TRBV7-2 and TRBJ1-5; 8 nucleotides match TRBD1. CDR1 and CDR2 (germline): SGHTA, FQGNSA. This CDR3 spans 13 amino acids. With V trimmed by 4 bases and J by 9 bases, 5 bases remained unmatched. As DNA, the CDR3 is TGTGCCAGCAGCTCGGACAGGGCCGGGCCCCAGCATTTT. Translating gives CASSSDRAGPQHF.

The chain couples TRBV13 to TRBJ1-2; the match to TRBD1 covers 8 bases. V dropped 4 bases and J dropped 10; count of bases not matched to a gene: 5. Germline lookup yields CDR1 PRHDT and CDR2 FYEKMQ (reference sequence). CDR3 length equals 12 residues. The CDR3 nucleotides read TGTGCCAGCAGCTCAGGACAGGGTTCCTACACCTTC. Protein sequence: CASSSGQGSYTF.

This clone has a single count. V usage is TRBV7-3 and J usage is TRBJ2-1; possibly TRBD1 for D (5 bases). This CDR3 is built from 13 residues. V lost 4 bases and J lost 6, with 10 bases in between. Per germline, CDR1 SGHTA and CDR2 FQGTGA. CDR3 loop: CASSYPGSNEQFF. DNA for the CDR3: TGTGCCAGCAGCTACCCAGGGTCCAATGAGCAGTTCTTC.

CDR3 sequence (DNA): TGTGCCAGCAGCCAAGACGTCCGGCAGCCCCAGCATTTT. Its protein is CASSQDVRQPQHF. This sequence joins TRBV4-2 and TRBJ1-5; D gene unclear. V lost 0 bases, J lost 7 bases, and 7 bases lay in between. This CDR3 has 13 residues. Germline CDR1 reads LGHNA; CDR2 reads YNFKEQ.

This chain uses TRBV23-1 with TRBJ2-2, with no clear D. TRBV23-1 is recorded as an ORF, its role being uncertain. The CDR3 totals 15 residues. V was trimmed by 3 bases and J by 4 bases, leaving 12 bases between them. CDR3 DNA: TGCGCCAGCAGTCAGCCCCTTCAGTGCACCGGGGAGCTGTTTTTT. Its translation is CASSQPLQCTGELFF.

The V call is TRBV6-6, the J call TRBJ1-4, with a possible D match to TRBD1 (5 bases). The CDR3 extends over 15 amino acids. Germline CDR1 and CDR2: MNHNY and SVGAGI (reference sequence). Trimming removed 4 bases from V and 8 bases from J, with 17 bases in between. The CDR3: CASSSSRQGGEKLFF. For the CDR3, the DNA is TGTGCCAGCAGTTCCTCAAGGCAGGGAGGCGAAAAACTGTTTTTT.

The chain joins TRBV18 to TRBJ2-1; D unresolved. Germline assignment: CDR1 KGHSH and CDR2 LQKENI. V lost 2 bases, J lost 8 bases, and 13 bases lay in between. The CDR3 is 14 residues long. In DNA form, the CDR3 reads TGTGCCAGCTCACCAGTGAGCGCCCAATATGAGCAGTTCTTC. Its protein is CASSPVSAQYEQFF.

This sequence joins TRBV11-2 and TRBJ2-1, with 14 bases matching TRBD2. This CDR3 is built from 18 residues. The trim removed 7 bases at V and 3 bases at J, leaving 11 bases unmatched. Germline assignment: CDR1 SGHAT and CDR2 FQNNGV. The chain's CDR3 is CASTPLRTSGGIYNEQFF. The CDR3 region has the DNA TGTGCCAGCACCCCGCTTAGGACTAGCGGGGGGATCTACAATGAGCAGTTCTTC.

The chain employs TRBV9 and TRBJ2-3, with TRBD1 identical over 9 bases. Germline CDR1 is SGDLS and CDR2 is YYNGEE. The CDR3 length is 13 residues. V trimming: 3 bases; J trimming: 4 bases; junction bases outside the gene matches: 0. CDR3: CASSGTGADTQYF. The CDR3 DNA reads TGTGCCAGCAGCGGGACAGGGGCAGATACGCAGTATTTT.

The chain employs TRBV2 and TRBJ2-3, with a weak D call TRBD2 (7 bases). The CDR3 has 14 amino acids. V lost 7 bases and J lost 5, with 16 bases in between. From germline, CDR1 is SNHLY and CDR2 FYNNEI. DNA of the CDR3: TGTGCCAGCAAAAGGGGGGGAGCGGAAGATACGCAGTATTTT. Its protein is CASKRGGAEDTQYF.

This clone appeared once. J is TRBJ1-1 and V is TRBV4-1; possibly TRBD1 for D (5 bases). CDR3 length equals 16 residues. V lost 0 bases, J lost 3 bases, and 14 bases lay in between. Germline loops: CDR1 MGHRA, CDR2 YSYEKL. For the CDR3, the DNA is TGCGCCAGCAGCCAAGACAGAGGCAGGGCTGACACTGAAGCTTTCTTT. Protein sequence: CASSQDRGRADTEAFF.

The chain uses TRBV28 and TRBJ2-7; weak D call: TRBD1 (6 bases). Germline CDR1 and CDR2: MDHEN and SYDVKM. The CDR3 covers 14 residues. V lost 8 bases and J lost 1, with 15 bases in between. This CDR3 is CASFRSGQSYEQYF. For the CDR3, the DNA is TGTGCCAGCTTTCGTTCTGGACAGTCCTACGAGCAGTACTTC.

The V and J genes are TRBV28 and TRBJ2-7; 10 nucleotides match TRBD2. The CDR3 runs 15 residues. Germline lookup yields CDR1 MDHEN and CDR2 SYDVKM. J lost 0 bases, V lost 3 bases, and 2 bases had no gene match. The CDR3 spells CASSLSSGSSYEQYF. In DNA, the CDR3 is TGTGCCAGCAGTTTGTCTAGCGGGAGCTCCTACGAGCAGTACTTC.

The rearrangement uses TRBV9 and TRBJ2-7; TRBD2 might be the D (6 bases). Trimming took 4 bases from V and 5 from J, leaving 19 bases between them. Germline V gene sequence: CDR1 SGDLS, CDR2 YYNGEE. The CDR3 is 15 residues long. The CDR3 spells CASSPQEGVNHEQYF. Here the CDR3 DNA reads TGTGCCAGCAGCCCCCAGGAGGGTGTTAACCACGAGCAGTACTTC.

This clone was recorded once. The chain uses TRBV5-1 and TRBJ2-7, with D possibly being TRBD1 (6 bases). V was clipped by 3 bases and J by 6 bases, with 22 bases between them. Germline V gene sequence: CDR1 SGHRS, CDR2 YFSETQ. The CDR3 length is 16 residues. CDR3 in DNA: TGCGCCAGCAGCTCCCGCGATTTAACAGGGTTCATCGAGCAGTACTTC. It codes for CASSSRDLTGFIEQYF.

This rearrangement joins TRBV6-5 to TRBJ1-1, with D tentatively TRBD1 (6 bases). This CDR3 comprises 12 residues. The germline gives CDR1 MNHEY, CDR2 SVGAGI. Trimming removed 4 bases from V and 10 bases from J, with 13 bases in between. This CDR3 reads CASSSTGKVAFF. The CDR3 DNA follows: TGTGCCAGCAGTTCCACAGGGAAGGTAGCTTTCTTT.

The chain is built from TRBV11-2 and TRBJ2-5; TRBD1 might be the D (5 bases). The length of the CDR3 is 15 residues. The V gene lost 3 bases and the J gene lost 2 bases, with 13 bases spanning the gap. Germline V gene data show CDR1 as SGHAT and CDR2 as FQNNGV. CDR3 in DNA: TGTGCCAGCAGCTTGGGGCCCGTAGGGCAAGAGACCCAGTACTTC. Translating it yields CASSLGPVGQETQYF.

V usage is TRBV15 and J usage is TRBJ2-5; TRBD1 aligns across 12 bases. The CDR3 is 17 residues long. Trimming cost V 3 bases and J 5 bases; bases outside gene matches: 10. Per germline, CDR1 LNHNV and CDR2 YYDKDF (reference sequence). CDR3 sequence: CATSSNPGQGALETQYF. In DNA form, the CDR3 reads TGTGCCACCAGCAGCAATCCGGGACAGGGGGCTTTGGAGACCCAGTACTTC.

V and J are TRBV27 and TRBJ1-2; weak D call: TRBD1 (5 bases). CDR1 is MNHEY and CDR2 is SMNVEV in the germline V gene (reference sequence). The CDR3 consists of 15 residues. Deletions cut 5 bases from V and 5 bases from J, with 18 bases between. The DNA for the CDR3 is TGTGCCAGCAGTCAAATCCCAGGGCGTACTTATGGCTACACCTTC. This codes for CASSQIPGRTYGYTF.

This clone has more than one count but fewer than ten. Other DNA sequences in the sample encode the same CDR3. This chain connects TRBV27 to TRBJ1-2; no clear D gene. CDR3 size: 13 residues. The V gene lost 2 bases and the J gene lost 4 bases, with 8 bases spanning the gap. CDR1 and CDR2 from the germline V gene are MNHEY and SMNVEV (reference sequence). CDR3 sequence: CASSLREGYGYTF. The DNA for the CDR3 is TGTGCCAGCAGTTTACGGGAGGGCTATGGCTACACCTTC.

This chain links TRBV19 with TRBJ1-4; 7 bases agree with TRBD1. The CDR3 covers 16 residues. V shed 4 bases and J 7 bases; nucleotides not matched to a gene: 12. Germline V gene lookup returns CDR1 LNHDA and CDR2 SQIVND (reference sequence). CDR3 protein: CASSTKRDSYIEKLFF. In DNA, the CDR3 is TGTGCCAGTAGTACGAAACGGGACAGTTATATTGAAAAACTGTTTTTT.

The chain is built from TRBV6-1 and TRBJ2-5; no reliable D call. Between the trimmed V and J ends, which lost 7 bases and 5 bases, there was a span of 14 bases. Germline CDR1 MNHNS, CDR2 SASEGT. This CDR3 has 13 residues. The CDR3 spells CASTLPPGETQYF. The CDR3 DNA follows: TGTGCCAGCACTCTCCCCCCGGGTGAGACCCAGTACTTC.

The V gene is TRBV28, the J gene TRBJ2-2; D not resolved. CDR1 MDHEN and CDR2 SYDVKM come from the germline V gene. This CDR3 is 15 amino acids long. V was pared by 3 bases and J by 2 bases, with 10 bases between. The CDR3 nucleotides read TGTGCCAGCAGTTTTCGCGCCCTCAACACCGGGGAGCTGTTTTTT. Translated: CASSFRALNTGELFF. The variable domain in full, completed from reference TRBV28 and TRBJ2-2, reads DVKVTQSSRYLVKRTGEKVFLECVQDMDHENMFWYRQDPGLGLRLIYFSYDVKMKEKGDIPEGYSVSREKKERFSLILESASTNQTSMYLCASSFRALNTGELFFGEGSRLTVL.

The chain has TRBV19 and TRBJ1-5; 7 nucleotides align to TRBD1. Germline-derived CDR1 and CDR2 are LNHDA and SQIVND (reference sequence). CDR3 length equals 14 residues. The V gene end was trimmed by 7 bases and the J gene end by 2 bases; junction bases not matched to a gene: 5. The CDR3 nucleotides read TGTGCCAGTACCCGACAGGGCCGCAATCAGCCCCAGCATTTT. Translating gives CASTRQGRNQPQHF. Based on the CDR3 plus reference TRBV19 and TRBJ1-5, the full variable domain is DGGITQSPKYLFRKEGQNVTLSCEQNLNHDAMYWYRQDPGQGLRLIYYSQIVNDFQKGDIAEGYSVSREKKESFPLTVTSAQKNPTAFYLCASTRQGRNQPQHFGDGTRLSIL.

The DNA for the CDR3 is TGTGCCAGTAGTATGGGGCAGGGCTTTAGCAATCAGCCCCAGCATTTT. This codes for CASSMGQGFSNQPQHF. V gene TRBV19 combines with J gene TRBJ1-5; D is perhaps TRBD1 (5 bases). The CDR3 consists of 16 residues. The germline V gene encodes CDR1 LNHDA and CDR2 SQIVND (reference sequence). Deletions cut 3 bases from V and 0 bases from J, with 12 bases between.

In this sample, this clone turned up a few times. V usage is TRBV7-2 and J usage is TRBJ1-1; D uncertain. Trimming removed 5 bases at V and 6 bases at J, with 10 bases between. Germline CDR1 SGHTA, CDR2 FQGNSA. CDR3 length: 12 residues. The CDR3 protein is CASSPQFPEAFF. The CDR3 DNA reads as TGTGCCAGCAGCCCGCAGTTTCCTGAAGCTTTCTTT. Based on the CDR3 plus reference TRBV7-2 and TRBJ1-1, the full variable domain is GAGVSQSPSNKVTEKGKDVELRCDPISGHTALYWYRQSLGQGLEFLIYFQGNSAPDKSGLPSDRFSAERTGGSVSTLTIQRTQQEDSAVYLCASSPQFPEAFFGQGTRLTVV.

The CDR3 spells CSVETGDTQYF. CDR3 coding DNA: TGCAGCGTTGAAACAGGGGATACGCAGTATTTT. The chain uses TRBV29-1 and TRBJ2-3; tentative D call: TRBD1 (6 bases). The V and J ends lost 2 bases and 6 bases respectively, with 6 bases between them. The CDR3 has 11 residues. Germline CDR1 reads SQVTM; CDR2 reads ANQGSEA.